The TCR beta chain described here comes from a study of beta chain features in type 1 diabetes. The overall study: Age, gender and cell yields were similar between patients and healthy donors.

This clone was seen only a few times. Its antigen remains unidentified. The CDR3 is 17 amino acids. V shed 3 bases, J shed 5 bases, and the junction held 11 bases outside the gene matches. Germline lookup yields CDR1 GTSNPN and CDR2 SVGIG (reference sequence). Every single donor gave one heparinised blood draw, and these averaged about 116 mL. Of the isolated RNA, all was reverse transcribed, and so the sequenced material was expressed TCRB transcripts. Naive, central memory and regulatory T cell samples averaged roughly 3.4 million immunoSEQ reads each. Libraries were prepared by immunoSEQ multiplex PCR; TCRdb keeps only in-frame clonotypes and omits some of them. The data show 640,000 or so clones, roughly 13% seen once. General study results and limits: Moderate yet significant TCRB CDR3 shortening was seen in Type 1 diabetes patients in all four CD4+ subsets.

The sample taken for sequencing was naive CD4+ T cells from blood. The sequence came from a young man with type 1 diabetes. The chain combines TRBV30 with TRBJ2-5; 14 nucleotides align to TRBD2. CDR3 nucleotide sequence: TGTGCCTGGAGCTACGGAGGGACTAGCGGGAGAGGGGAGACCCAGTACTTC. This codes for CAWSYGGTSGRGETQYF.